This T cell receptor beta chain emerged from a study of T cell responses to AZD1222 COVID-19 vaccine. Whole-study results and caveats: At baseline, just 6 or 7 AZD1222 recipients tested seropositive. It was only after the peak T cell response that any repertoires were sampled.

Repertoires were generated with immunoSEQ multiplex PCR, while TCRdb's copy carries only in-frame clones and drops some. The data show 110,000 or so clones, around nine tenths seen once. V lost 5 bases, J lost 7 bases, and 3 bases stayed unmatched. CDR3 length: 15 amino acids. Germline V lookup: CDR1 SEHNR, CDR2 FQNEAQ (reference sequence). As concerns this clone: Its antigen is still unknown.

The chain combines TRBV7-9 with TRBJ2-1; TRBD2 agrees at 15 bases. This sample comprised peripheral blood, obtained on day 0 of AZD1222 vaccination. The TCR sequence derives from an adult in good health. In nucleotides, the CDR3 is TGTGCCAGCAGCGGACTAGCGGGAGGGCCGAATGAGCAGTTCTTC. Encoded protein: CASSGLAGGPNEQFF.